These T cell receptor beta chains were read from a single sample in a study of blood T cell repertoires in COVID-19. TCRdb's copy holds only in-frame clones and misses some; the assay was immunoSEQ multiplex PCR. The sample contains 52,000 or so clones, 86% of which appear only once. Sequenced material: peripheral blood. The receptors shown here come from a human donor in a cohort sampled during active COVID-19. Each CDR3 is given with its conserved first and last residue. D genes are given only for firm matches. Clone sizes are given selectively: once, few, many, or a class where the clone is expanded.

v_call	clone_size	cdr3_length	j_call	d_call	cdr3_nt	cdr3_aa
TRBV9	NA	15	TRBJ1-4	NA	TGTGCCAGCAGCGTAGGTCCGGGTTTTGATGAAAAACTGTTTTTT	CASSVGPGFDEKLFF
TRBV6-5	once	15	TRBJ2-1	NA	TGTGCCAGCAATACAGGAGAGGGACATTACAATGAGCAGTTCTTC	CASNTGEGHYNEQFF
TRBV11-2	NA	15	TRBJ2-7	TRBD1	TGTGCCAGCAGCATCCCGGCGACAGGGAAGAACGAGCAGTACTTC	CASSIPATGKNEQYF
TRBV11-3	NA	16	TRBJ2-3	TRBD1	TGTGCCAGCAGCTTAGGTGGACAGGGGTCCAAAGATACGCAGTATTTT	CASSLGGQGSKDTQYF
TRBV7-6	NA	17	TRBJ2-7	TRBD2	TGTGCCAGCAGCTTAGGGACTAGCGGGATTGGGTTCTACGAGCAGTACTTC	CASSLGTSGIGFYEQYF
TRBV7-9	few	16	TRBJ2-7	TRBD2	TGTGCCAGCAGCTTAGTAGGGGGGACTAGCGGGTTCGAGCAGTACTTC	CASSLVGGTSGFEQYF
TRBV29-1	NA	12	TRBJ1-3	NA	TGCAGCGTTGTAGGAGGTGGAAACACCATATATTTT	CSVVGGGNTIYF
TRBV2	once	17	TRBJ2-1	NA	TGTGCCAGCAGTGAGCTACTCTTGACTCGTCGCTACAATGAGCAGTTCTTC	CASSELLLTRRYNEQFF
TRBV9	NA	15	TRBJ1-2	NA	TGTGCCAGCAGCGTAGATGTAGCAGCTACCTATGGCTACACCTTC	CASSVDVAATYGYTF
TRBV25-1	NA	16	TRBJ1-6	NA	TGTGCCAGCAGTGAATACGGGGATCCCTATAATTCACCCCTCCACTTT	CASSEYGDPYNSPLHF
TRBV5-1	NA	14	TRBJ2-3	NA	TGCGCCAGCAGCTTGTCCCGGAGCACAGATACGCAGTATTTT	CASSLSRSTDTQYF
TRBV7-2	NA	14	TRBJ2-7	NA	TGTGCCAGCAGCTTAGGCCGTAGAGCCTACGAGCAGTACTTC	CASSLGRRAYEQYF
TRBV10-1	NA	15	TRBJ2-2	TRBD2	TGCGCCAGCAGGTCCGGGACTAGCAGAGCCGGGGAGCTGTTTTTT	CASRSGTSRAGELFF
TRBV19	NA	16	TRBJ2-2	TRBD1	TGTGCCAGTAGACCCTCAGACAGGGGGAACACCGGGGAGCTGTTTTTT	CASRPSDRGNTGELFF
TRBV28	NA	12	TRBJ2-1	TRBD1	TGTGCCAGCAGGGCAGCCGGGACAGGGCAGTTCTTC	CASRAAGTGQFF
TRBV6-6	NA	14	TRBJ1-3	NA	TGTGCCAGCAGCCGACTAAGCTCTGGAAACACCATATATTTT	CASSRLSSGNTIYF
TRBV5-6	NA	14	TRBJ2-2	TRBD2	TGTGCCAGCAGCCGGGGGAGGGAGACCGGGGAGCTGTTTTTT	CASSRGRETGELFF
TRBV5-6	few	16	TRBJ2-7	TRBD1	TGTGCCAGCAGTCGACTGGACAGGGGATACTCCTACGAGCAGTACTTC	CASSRLDRGYSYEQYF
TRBV2	once	16	TRBJ1-6	NA	TGTGCCAGCACCTCGGCGCCACATAAGCTAGGTTCACCCCTCCACTTT	CASTSAPHKLGSPLHF
TRBV2	NA	13	TRBJ2-7	TRBD1	TGTGCCAGCAGCGTGAGGACAGGGAGCGAGCAGTACTTC	CASSVRTGSEQYF
TRBV5-1	NA	13	TRBJ1-1	NA	TGCGCCAGCAGCCAGGAGGTGAACACTGAAGCTTTCTTT	CASSQEVNTEAFF
TRBV27	NA	14	TRBJ2-3	TRBD2	TGTGCCAGCAGGACTCTAGCGGGAAAAGATACGCAGTATTTT	CASRTLAGKDTQYF
TRBV24-1	NA	16	TRBJ2-5	NA	TGTGCCACCAGTGAAAGGACACAAATAAATCAAGAGACCCAGTACTTC	CATSERTQINQETQYF
TRBV6-1	NA	14	TRBJ1-1	TRBD1	TGTGCCAGCAGTGAAGAGGGGGGGACAGGACGGGCTTTCTTT	CASSEEGGTGRAFF